Given below is one T cell receptor (beta chain) in context. This entry is derived from a study of T cell responses to AZD1222 COVID-19 vaccine. Sequencing was performed with immunoSEQ multiplex PCR; in TCRdb, only in-frame clones are kept and a portion is missing. The repertoire holds 100,000 to 150,000 clones, with just over 85% as singletons. Deletions cut 5 bases from V and 0 bases from J, with 13 bases between. The CDR3 runs to 15 residues. The germline V gene encodes CDR1 MDHEN and CDR2 SYDVKM. The rearrangement uses TRBV28 and TRBJ1-1; TRBD1 is a possible D gene (6 bases). This receptor was identified in an adult in good health. Here the sequenced sample was peripheral blood, taken on day 0 of MenACWY control vaccination. The CDR3 sequence is CASSPAGAMNTEAFF. The DNA of the CDR3 is TGTGCCAGCAGTCCGGCAGGGGCAATGAACACTGAAGCTTTCTTT. Based on the CDR3 plus reference TRBV28 and TRBJ1-1, the full variable domain is DVKVTQSSRYLVKRTGEKVFLECVQDMDHENMFWYRQDPGLGLRLIYFSYDVKMKEKGDIPEGYSVSREKKERFSLILESASTNQTSMYLCASSPAGAMNTEAFFGQGTRLTVV.